This entry features one TCR beta chain sequence. Both subsets, CD45RA+ naive and CD45RA-negative memory, were split from the CD4+ cells. Clones were sequenced by immunoSEQ multiplex PCR, and TCRdb holds only the in-frame ones, with some missing. The table includes some 630,000 clones, 72% detected once. The data stem from a study of shared clonotypes between healthy human individuals. The wider study: With ages of 18 to 49, the donors were a couple of women and three men.

Sequenced: memory CD4+ T cells sorted from blood. Sample subset: CD45RA-negative fraction. This sequence originates from a woman aged 25 to 39 in good health.

The CDR3 sequence is CASKGSGYYNEQFF. CDR3 DNA: TGTGCCAGCAAGGGTAGCGGGTACTACAATGAGCAGTTCTTC. The rearrangement links TRBV2 to TRBJ2-1; the match to TRBD2 covers 7 bases. The length of the CDR3 is 14 residues. V shed 7 bases and J 3 bases; nucleotides not matched to a gene: 6. The germline V gene encodes CDR1 SNHLY and CDR2 FYNNEI.